A single sample gave rise to the 25 T cell receptor beta chains below, sequenced in a study of T cell responses to AZD1222 COVID-19 vaccine. Only in-frame clones appear in the TCRdb table, and some are missing; sequencing was by immunoSEQ multiplex PCR. This table holds about 120,000 clones, roughly 90% found once. The sample consisted of peripheral blood, taken 28 days after the second dose of the MenACWY control vaccine. The receptors derive from an adult who received the MenACWY meningococcal vaccine as a control.

The chain recombines TRBV18 with TRBJ2-1, with a tentative D call TRBD2 (5 bases). Per the germline V gene, CDR1 is KGHSH and CDR2 is LQKENI. The length of the CDR3 is 13 residues. Trimming cost V 3 bases and J 6 bases, with 9 bases left between them. CDR3: CASSPPSGNEQFF. The DNA of the CDR3 is TGTGCCAGCTCACCTCCCAGCGGCAATGAGCAGTTCTTC.

The chain links TRBV12-3 or TRBV12-4 to TRBJ1-2; 7 bases map to TRBD1. Trimming at V came to 6 bases and at J to 1 base, leaving 2 bases not matched to a gene. The CDR3 loop spans 13 amino acids. The CDR3 coding sequence is TGTGCCAGCAGCCAGGGGGATAACTATGGCTACACCTTC. It codes for CASSQGDNYGYTF.

This chain uses TRBV28 with TRBJ1-6; D possibly corresponds to TRBD1 (6 bases). Germline V CDR1 and CDR2: MDHEN, SYDVKM. V was clipped by 2 bases and J by 6 bases, with 14 bases between them. The CDR3 has 16 residues. CDR3 sequence: CASSLRGAGFNSPLHF. The CDR3 coding sequence is TGTGCCAGCAGTTTAAGGGGGGCAGGGTTTAATTCACCCCTCCACTTT.

The chain uses TRBV7-8 and TRBJ2-3; no clear D. The germline gives CDR1 SGHVS, CDR2 FQNEAQ. V was shortened by 5 bases and J by 6 bases, with 9 bases between the two germline ends. The CDR3 consists of 12 residues. The CDR3 here is CASSPSTDTQYF. The DNA of the CDR3 is TGTGCCAGCAGCCCCTCGACGGATACGCAGTATTTT.

This chain uses TRBV2 with TRBJ2-3, with 9 bases lining up with TRBD1. The CDR3 spans 14 residues. Germline lookup yields CDR1 SNHLY and CDR2 FYNNEI. The trim removed 7 bases at V and 4 bases at J, leaving 6 bases unmatched. The CDR3 DNA sequence: TGTGCCAGCACCCGGACAGGGGTCCCAGATACGCAGTATTTT. It is translated as CASTRTGVPDTQYF.

The chain combines TRBV7-2 with TRBJ2-5, with D possibly being TRBD2 (6 bases). Per the germline V gene, CDR1 is SGHTA and CDR2 is FQGNSA. The CDR3 contains 14 residues. Trimming removed 1 base from V and 5 bases from J, with 11 bases in between. This CDR3 reads CASSLGRERETQYF. Written as DNA, the CDR3 is TGTGCCAGCAGCTTAGGACGGGAGAGGGAGACCCAGTACTTC.

The chain links TRBV11-2 to TRBJ1-4; D remains unclear. Germline V gives CDR1 SGHAT, CDR2 FQNNGV. The CDR3 runs to 14 residues. V dropped 1 base and J dropped 5 bases, with 8 bases sitting between them. As DNA, the CDR3 is TGTGCCAGCAGCTTAGTCCTGACAAATGAAAAACTGTTTTTT. Translation gives CASSLVLTNEKLFF.

The chain links TRBV18 to TRBJ2-6; D is perhaps TRBD1 (6 bases). This CDR3 comprises 18 residues. The V end lost 3 bases, the J end lost 0 bases, and 15 bases lay between the germline ends. Germline CDR1 reads KGHSH; CDR2 reads LQKENI. The CDR3 sequence: CASSPAAGVLSGANVLTF. The CDR3 DNA follows: TGTGCCAGCTCACCCGCGGCAGGGGTCCTCTCTGGGGCCAACGTCCTGACTTTC.

The chain combines TRBV28 with TRBJ1-4; 9 bases agree with TRBD1. The CDR3 has 16 amino acids. Germline loops: CDR1 MDHEN, CDR2 SYDVKM. Trimming removed 5 bases from V and 7 bases from J; junction bases left unmatched: 11. This CDR3 is CASSPSGGQGSEKLFF. The CDR3 region has the DNA TGTGCCAGCAGTCCATCGGGCGGACAGGGGAGTGAAAAACTGTTTTTT.

The chain recombines TRBV7-6 with TRBJ2-2; D gene ambiguous. Per germline, CDR1 SGHVS and CDR2 FNYEAQ. Trimming left V 3 bases short and J 0 bases short, with 8 bases between. The CDR3 has 15 residues. The CDR3 region has the DNA TGTGCCAGCAGCTTTGCCAGTTCGAACACCGGGGAGCTGTTTTTT. Residues: CASSFASSNTGELFF.

This clone was recorded a few times. V is TRBV2 and J is TRBJ1-3; perhaps TRBD1 as D (6 bases). In germline, CDR1 is SNHLY, CDR2 FYNNEI. V was shortened by 6 bases and J by 0 bases, with 21 bases between the two germline ends. The CDR3 runs to 18 residues. This CDR3 reads CASSNPGTIGHSGNTIYF. The CDR3 nucleotides read TGTGCCAGCAGCAATCCGGGGACAATTGGACACTCTGGAAACACCATATATTTT.

As DNA, the CDR3 is TGCGCCAGCAGCCAAGTCGCCGGGACACGAGAGACCCAGTACTTC. Protein: CASSQVAGTRETQYF. The chain recombines TRBV4-1 with TRBJ2-5, with a possible D match to TRBD1 (6 bases). V lost 1 base to trimming and J lost 4 bases, with 13 bases between them. The CDR3 runs to 15 residues. CDR1 is MGHRA and CDR2 is YSYEKL in the germline V gene.

The chain employs TRBV6-5 and TRBJ2-7; TRBD1 matches 7 bases. V dropped 6 bases and J dropped 2; count of bases not matched to a gene: 10. CDR1 and CDR2 (germline): MNHEY, SVGAGI. The CDR3 is 15 residues long. In DNA form, the CDR3 reads TGTGCCAGCAGCCGCCGACGGGACAGCCCCTACGAGCAGTACGTC. Protein product: CASSRRRDSPYEQYV.

This chain joins TRBV18 and TRBJ2-2; tentatively, D is TRBD1 (5 bases). Germline CDR1 KGHSH, CDR2 LQKENI. Between the trimmed V and J ends, which lost 1 base and 3 bases, there was a span of 15 bases. The CDR3 contains 17 residues. CDR3 nucleotide sequence: TGTGCCAGCTCACCACAAGGCCAGGGAAGGTACACCGGGGAGCTGTTTTTT. This codes for CASSPQGQGRYTGELFF.

The rearrangement links TRBV12-3 or TRBV12-4 to TRBJ1-6; D ambiguous. The length of the CDR3 is 12 residues. Trimming took 4 bases from V and 10 from J, leaving 8 bases between them. This CDR3 reads CASSYRESPLHF. The DNA of the CDR3 is TGTGCCAGCAGTTATAGGGAATCACCCCTCCACTTT.

This rearrangement joins TRBV6-5 to TRBJ1-2; a possible D gene is TRBD1 (5 bases). Trimming stripped 8 bases from V and 4 bases from J, with 17 bases between. CDR1 is MNHEY and CDR2 is SVGAGI in the germline V gene. There are 14 residues in the CDR3. DNA of the CDR3: TGTGCCAGCGGGGGATCCGGACGGACCTATGGCTACACCTTC. It translates to CASGGSGRTYGYTF.

This clone appeared once. The chain has TRBV28 and TRBJ1-5, with TRBD1 identical over 7 bases. Trimming cost V 2 bases and J 2 bases; bases outside gene matches: 3. CDR3 size: 15 residues. CDR1 is MDHEN, CDR2 SYDVKM, per germline. The CDR3 protein is CASSLNTGGNQPQHF. DNA for the CDR3: TGTGCCAGCAGTTTAAACACAGGGGGCAATCAGCCCCAGCATTTT.

V usage is TRBV18 and J usage is TRBJ2-1; no definite D call. The CDR3 length is 17 residues. The V gene's germline CDR1 is KGHSH and CDR2 LQKENI. V lost 4 bases, J lost 2 bases, and 18 bases lay in between. In DNA, the CDR3 is TGTGCCAGCTCACACGAGTTTGGCAGGTCAACCTACAATGAGCAGTTCTTC. Translation gives CASSHEFGRSTYNEQFF.

This clone was detected a few times. The chain has TRBV10-1 and TRBJ2-3, with TRBD2 matching over 10 bases. The V gene's germline CDR1 is WNHNN and CDR2 SYGVQD (reference sequence). The CDR3 contains 16 residues. Trimming at V came to 4 bases and at J to 0 bases, leaving 4 bases not matched to a gene. CDR3 residues: CASSGGSGGSTDTQYF. CDR3 bases: TGCGCCAGCAGTGGTGGTAGCGGGGGGAGCACAGATACGCAGTATTTT.

V is TRBV19 and J is TRBJ2-5, with TRBD1 as a possible D gene (6 bases). The germline V and J ends were trimmed by 4 bases and 4 bases, with 7 bases remaining between them. This CDR3 contains 12 residues. CDR1 is LNHDA, CDR2 SQIVND, per germline (reference sequence). The CDR3 DNA is TGTGCCAGTAGTAACAGGGTAGAGACCCAGTACTTC. This gives the protein CASSNRVETQYF.

This chain links TRBV6-2 or TRBV6-3 with TRBJ1-4; perhaps TRBD1 as D (6 bases). The V end lost 4 bases, the J end lost 10 bases, and 16 bases lay between the germline ends. The CDR3 is 14 amino acids. Germline V CDR1 and CDR2: MNHEY, SVGEGT. CDR3 region: CASSWDIAQGKLFF. The CDR3 coding sequence is TGTGCCAGCAGTTGGGACATAGCCCAGGGAAAACTGTTTTTT.

The chain couples TRBV18 to TRBJ1-1; 10 nucleotides match TRBD1. The V gene end was trimmed by 2 bases and the J gene end by 5 bases; junction bases not matched to a gene: 2. The CDR3 length is 14 residues. Germline V gene data show CDR1 as KGHSH and CDR2 as LQKENI. Here the CDR3 DNA reads TGTGCCAGCTCACCAGGGACAGGGGAGACTGAAGCTTTCTTT. Its translation is CASSPGTGETEAFF.

The rearrangement joins TRBV3-1 (or the pseudogene TRBV3-2) to TRBJ2-7; 9 nucleotides line up with TRBD2. This CDR3 contains 17 residues. The ends lost 0 bases at V and 4 bases at J; junction bases unmatched: 10. Germline CDR1 is LGHDT and CDR2 is YNNKEL (reference sequence). The chain's CDR3 is CASSQDPRGLASYEQYF. In DNA form, the CDR3 reads TGTGCCAGCAGCCAAGATCCAAGAGGACTAGCGTCATACGAGCAGTACTTC.

This chain joins TRBV7-9 and TRBJ2-2; D gene ambiguous. Germline V lookup: CDR1 SEHNR, CDR2 FQNEAQ (reference sequence). The germline V and J ends were trimmed by 3 bases and 3 bases, with 8 bases remaining between them. This CDR3 is 14 amino acids long. As DNA, the CDR3 is TGTGCCAGCAGCTTTCTTACAGACACCGGGGAGCTGTTTTTT. Translation: CASSFLTDTGELFF.

J is TRBJ1-3 and V is TRBV11-2; no reliable D call. The CDR3 is made up of 14 amino acids. CDR1 is SGHAT and CDR2 is FQNNGV in the germline V gene. The ends were cut back, 5 bases at V and 3 bases at J, with 11 bases in the middle. CDR3 coding DNA: TGTGCCAGCAGCCAGACGTGGCTTGGAAACACCATATATTTT. As protein: CASSQTWLGNTIYF.